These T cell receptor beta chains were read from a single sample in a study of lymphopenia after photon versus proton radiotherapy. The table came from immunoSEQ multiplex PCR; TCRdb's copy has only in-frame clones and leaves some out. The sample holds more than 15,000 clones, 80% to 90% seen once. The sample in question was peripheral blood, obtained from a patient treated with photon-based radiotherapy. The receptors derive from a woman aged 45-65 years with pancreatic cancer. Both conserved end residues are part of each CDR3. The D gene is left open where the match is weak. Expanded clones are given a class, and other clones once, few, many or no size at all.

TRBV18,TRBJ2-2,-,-,CASSPRTGPGELFF,TGTGCCAGCTCACCCCGTACAGGGCCCGGGGAGCTGTTTTTT
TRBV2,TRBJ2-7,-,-,CASRTGSYEQYF,TGTGCCAGCAGGACAGGCTCCTACGAGCAGTACTTC
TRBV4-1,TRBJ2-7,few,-,CASSQEGPHLRHEQYF,TGCGCCAGCAGCCAAGAGGGTCCACACCTACGGCACGAGCAGTACTTC
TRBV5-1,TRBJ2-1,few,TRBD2,CASSLDWTSGRGNEQFF,TGCGCCAGCAGCTTGGATTGGACTAGCGGGAGAGGGAATGAGCAGTTCTTC
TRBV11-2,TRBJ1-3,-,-,CASSPGGLSGTGNTIYF,TGTGCCAGCAGCCCCGGGGGACTTTCAGGGACTGGAAACACCATATATTTT
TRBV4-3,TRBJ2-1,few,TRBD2,CASSQDQLAQQFF,TGCGCCAGCAGCCAAGATCAACTAGCGCAGCAGTTCTTC
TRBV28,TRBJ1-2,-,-,CASSPLGQLVNYGYTF,TGTGCCAGCAGCCCCTTAGGACAGCTAGTTAACTATGGCTACACCTTC
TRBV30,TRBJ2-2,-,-,CAWSVTRAGTGELFF,TGTGCCTGGAGTGTAACTAGAGCGGGCACCGGGGAGCTGTTTTTT
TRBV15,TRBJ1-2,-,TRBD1,CATSSYSGQGGSGYTF,TGTGCCACCAGCTCTTACTCGGGACAGGGGGGAAGTGGCTACACCTTC
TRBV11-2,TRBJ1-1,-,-,CASSLAGIGAEAFF,TGTGCCAGCAGCTTAGCTGGGATAGGGGCTGAAGCTTTCTTT
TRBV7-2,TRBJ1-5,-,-,CVSSLIQANNQPQHF,TGTGTCAGCAGCTTAATCCAGGCCAACAATCAGCCCCAGCATTTT
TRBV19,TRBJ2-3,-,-,CASSIGRFAPPTDTQYF,TGTGCCAGTAGTATCGGACGGTTTGCTCCTCCAACAGATACGCAGTATTTT
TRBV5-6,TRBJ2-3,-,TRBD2,CASSFRTSGSLDTQYF,TGTGCCAGCAGCTTCCGGACTAGCGGGAGTCTGGATACGCAGTATTTT
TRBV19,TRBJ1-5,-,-,CASSIDPGARQPQHF,TGTGCCAGTAGTATAGATCCCGGGGCCAGGCAGCCCCAGCATTTT
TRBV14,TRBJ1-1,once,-,CASSQVWGDTEAFF,TGTGCCAGCAGCCAAGTCTGGGGCGATACTGAAGCTTTCTTT
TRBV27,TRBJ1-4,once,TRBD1,CASSSWVGQREKLFF,TGTGCCAGCAGTTCCTGGGTGGGACAGCGTGAAAAACTGTTTTTT
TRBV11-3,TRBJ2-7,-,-,CASSNRDAYEQYF,TGTGCCAGCAGCAACCGGGACGCCTACGAGCAGTACTTC
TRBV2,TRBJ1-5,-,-,CASSEEAGDNQPQHF,TGTGCCAGCAGTGAGGAGGCAGGGGACAATCAGCCCCAGCATTTT
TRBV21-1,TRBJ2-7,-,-,CASSNLPTGGQGEQYF,TGTGCCAGCAGCAACCTACCAACGGGGGGACAGGGTGAGCAGTACTTC
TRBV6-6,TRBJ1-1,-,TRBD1,CASSYTEGQGRNEAFF,TGTGCCAGCAGTTACACAGAAGGACAGGGGCGAAATGAAGCTTTCTTT
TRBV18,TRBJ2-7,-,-,CASSPRSEVPYEQYF,TGTGCCAGCTCACCACGGAGCGAGGTGCCCTACGAGCAGTACTTC
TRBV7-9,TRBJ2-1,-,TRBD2,CASSFRTSGESYNEQFF,TGTGCCAGCAGCTTTAGGACTAGCGGGGAGTCCTACAATGAGCAGTTCTTC
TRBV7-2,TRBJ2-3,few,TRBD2,CASSEGGRDTQYF,TGTGCCAGCAGCGAGGGAGGGCGGGATACGCAGTATTTT
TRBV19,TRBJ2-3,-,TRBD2,CASSIGSGGYTDTQYF,TGTGCCAGTAGTATTGGTAGCGGGGGATACACAGATACGCAGTATTTT
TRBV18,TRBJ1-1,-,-,CASSPSDGATEAFF,TGTGCCAGCTCACCATCGGACGGGGCCACTGAAGCTTTCTTT
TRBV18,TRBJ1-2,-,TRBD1,CASSLQGIYGYTF,TGTGCCAGCTCACTACAGGGGATCTATGGCTACACCTTC
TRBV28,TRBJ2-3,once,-,CATQYKDTQYF,TGTGCCACCCAGTACAAAGATACGCAGTATTTT
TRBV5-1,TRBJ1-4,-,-,CASSRSSGTNEKLFF,TGCGCCAGCAGCAGGTCCTCCGGGACTAATGAAAAACTGTTTTTT
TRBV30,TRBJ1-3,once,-,CAWRGGGRGSGNTIYF,TGTGCCTGGAGAGGGGGAGGCAGGGGAAGTGGAAACACCATATATTTT
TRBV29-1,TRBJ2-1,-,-,CSVAERAAGNEQFF,TGCAGCGTTGCCGAGAGGGCCGCGGGGAATGAGCAGTTCTTC
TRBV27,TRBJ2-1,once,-,CASSFRGTTYNEQFF,TGTGCCAGCAGTTTCCGGGGCACCACCTACAATGAGCAGTTCTTC
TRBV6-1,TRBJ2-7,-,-,CASIPGRSPYEQYF,TGTGCCAGCATTCCGGGACGGAGCCCCTACGAGCAGTACTTC
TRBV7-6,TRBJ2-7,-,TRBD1,CASSLGQDGDEQYF,TGTGCCAGCAGCCTCGGACAGGATGGCGACGAGCAGTACTTC
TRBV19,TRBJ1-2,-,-,CASTTLQDRNYGYTF,TGTGCCAGTACCACCCTACAGGACCGTAACTATGGCTACACCTTC
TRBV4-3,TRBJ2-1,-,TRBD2,CASSHGLAGAIDNEQFF,TGCGCCAGCAGCCACGGACTAGCGGGAGCTATTGACAATGAGCAGTTCTTC
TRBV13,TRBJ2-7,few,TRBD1,CASSLVRGTGFYEQYF,TGTGCCAGCAGCTTAGTAAGGGGGACAGGGTTCTACGAGCAGTACTTC
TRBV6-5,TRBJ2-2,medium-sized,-,CASRRDKYGELFF,TGTGCCAGCAGACGGGACAAATACGGGGAGCTGTTTTTT
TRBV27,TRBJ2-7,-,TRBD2,CASSRMRPTSGSSYEQYF,TGTGCCAGCAGCCGAATGCGACCGACTAGCGGAAGCTCCTACGAGCAGTACTTC
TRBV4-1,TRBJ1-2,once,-,CASSHTDNYGYTF,TGCGCCAGCAGCCACACAGACAACTATGGCTACACCTTC
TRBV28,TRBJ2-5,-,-,CASRTQGFGHQETQYF,TGTGCCAGCAGGACACAGGGTTTTGGCCACCAAGAGACCCAGTACTTC
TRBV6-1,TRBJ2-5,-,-,CASSEGRMKTQYF,TGTGCCAGCAGTGAAGGCAGGATGAAGACCCAGTACTTC
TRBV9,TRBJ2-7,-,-,CASSVLVNEQYF,TGTGCCAGCAGCGTACTAGTAAACGAGCAGTACTTC
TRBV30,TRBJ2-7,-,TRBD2,CAWSTGTSVAPSYEQYF,TGTGCCTGGAGCACCGGGACTAGCGTGGCACCCTCCTACGAGCAGTACTTC
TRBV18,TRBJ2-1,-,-,CASSPRDEQFF,TGTGCCAGCTCACCTAGAGATGAGCAGTTCTTC
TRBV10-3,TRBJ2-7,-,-,CAISDNSYEQYF,TGTGCCATCAGTGACAACTCCTACGAGCAGTACTTC
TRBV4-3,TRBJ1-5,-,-,CASSQDRGISNQPQHF,TGCGCCAGCAGCCAAGATCGGGGGATTAGCAATCAGCCCCAGCATTTT
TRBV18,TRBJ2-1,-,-,CASSPFSNEQFF,TGTGCCAGCTCACCTTTTTCTAATGAGCAGTTCTTC
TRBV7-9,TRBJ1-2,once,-,CASSLQEGYGYTF,TGTGCCAGCAGCTTACAGGAAGGCTATGGCTACACCTTC
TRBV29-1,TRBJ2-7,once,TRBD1,CSVAGTVYEQYF,TGCAGCGTCGCCGGGACAGTCTACGAGCAGTACTTC
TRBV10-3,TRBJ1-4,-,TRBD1,CAISRDSNEKLFF,TGTGCCATCAGCCGGGACAGCAATGAAAAACTGTTTTTT
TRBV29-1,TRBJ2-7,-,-,CSVRGPGSPEQYF,TGCAGCGTAAGGGGCCCGGGGTCCCCCGAGCAGTACTTC
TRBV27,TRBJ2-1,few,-,CASSFYNEQFF,TGTGCCAGCAGTTTTTACAATGAGCAGTTCTTC
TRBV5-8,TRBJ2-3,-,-,CASSLQRFGTDTQYF,TGTGCCAGCAGCTTACAGAGATTTGGCACAGATACGCAGTATTTT
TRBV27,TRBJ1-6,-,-,CASSLSGRNSPLHF,TGTGCCAGCAGTTTATCGGGGCGAAACTCACCCCTCCACTTT
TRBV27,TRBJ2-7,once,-,CASSLWERDRTGEQYF,TGTGCCAGCAGTTTATGGGAGCGGGACAGGACAGGAGAGCAGTACTTC
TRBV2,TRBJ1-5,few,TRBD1,CASSEARGHQPQHF,TGTGCCAGCAGTGAAGCAAGGGGGCATCAGCCCCAGCATTTT
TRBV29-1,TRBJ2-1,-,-,CSVEGGAGSLNEQFF,TGCAGCGTTGAAGGAGGGGCGGGGAGTTTGAATGAGCAGTTCTTC
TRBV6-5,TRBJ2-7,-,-,CASSRGYEQYF,TGTGCCAGCAGTCGGGGGTACGAGCAGTACTTC
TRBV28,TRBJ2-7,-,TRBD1,CASSSAGQGNDEQYF,TGTGCCAGCAGTTCCGCGGGACAGGGGAACGACGAGCAGTACTTC
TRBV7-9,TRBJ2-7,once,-,CASSSSASRTYEQYF,TGTGCCAGCAGCTCTAGCGCGTCACGAACCTACGAGCAGTACTTC